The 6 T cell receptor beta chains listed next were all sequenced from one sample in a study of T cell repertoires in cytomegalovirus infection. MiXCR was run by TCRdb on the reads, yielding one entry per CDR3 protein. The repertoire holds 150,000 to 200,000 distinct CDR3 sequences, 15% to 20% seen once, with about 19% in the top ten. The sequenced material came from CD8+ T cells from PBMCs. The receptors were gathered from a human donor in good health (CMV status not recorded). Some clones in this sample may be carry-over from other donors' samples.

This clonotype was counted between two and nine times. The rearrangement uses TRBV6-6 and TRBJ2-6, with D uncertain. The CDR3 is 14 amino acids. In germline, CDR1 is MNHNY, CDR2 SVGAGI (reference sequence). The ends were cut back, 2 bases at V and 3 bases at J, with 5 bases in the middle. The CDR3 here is CASSYARGANVLTF. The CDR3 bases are TGTGCCAGCAGTTACGCCCGTGGGGCCAACGTCCTGACTTTC.

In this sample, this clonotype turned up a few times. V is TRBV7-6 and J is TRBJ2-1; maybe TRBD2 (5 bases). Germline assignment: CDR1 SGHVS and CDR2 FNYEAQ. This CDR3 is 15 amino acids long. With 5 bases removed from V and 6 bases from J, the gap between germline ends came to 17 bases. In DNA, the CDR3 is TGTGCCAGCAGCCAAGAGCCGGGATTTCGCAATGAGCAGTTCTTC. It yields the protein CASSQEPGFRNEQFF.

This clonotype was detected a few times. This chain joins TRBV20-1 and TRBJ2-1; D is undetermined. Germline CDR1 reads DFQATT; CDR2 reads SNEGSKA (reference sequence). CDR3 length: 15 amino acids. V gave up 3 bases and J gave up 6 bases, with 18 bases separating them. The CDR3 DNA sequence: TGCAGTGCTAGTGATAAAGAGAGCTGGACCAATGAGCAGTTCTTC. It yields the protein CSASDKESWTNEQFF.

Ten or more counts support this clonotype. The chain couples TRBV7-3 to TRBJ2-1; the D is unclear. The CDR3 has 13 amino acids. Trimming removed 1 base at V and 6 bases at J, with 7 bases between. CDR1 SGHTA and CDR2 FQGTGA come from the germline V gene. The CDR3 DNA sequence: TGTGCCAGCAGCTTAAGACACTTCAATGAGCAGTTCTTC. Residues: CASSLRHFNEQFF.

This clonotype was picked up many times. Written as DNA, the CDR3 is TGCAGTGCTCGAGCCCTAGGACAGACTTTCGAAGCTTTCTTT. This translates into CSARALGQTFEAFF. This chain links TRBV20-1 with TRBJ1-1; maybe TRBD1 (6 bases). Germline lookup yields CDR1 DFQATT and CDR2 SNEGSKA (reference sequence). With 5 bases removed from V and 8 bases from J, the gap between germline ends came to 21 bases. CDR3 length: 14 residues.

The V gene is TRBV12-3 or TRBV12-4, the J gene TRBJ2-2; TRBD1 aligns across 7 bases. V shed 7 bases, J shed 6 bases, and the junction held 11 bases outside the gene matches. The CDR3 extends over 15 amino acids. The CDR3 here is CASTSTGHAAGELFF. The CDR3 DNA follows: TGTGCCAGCACCTCGACAGGGCACGCGGCCGGGGAGCTGTTTTTT.